Each of the 2 T cell receptor beta chains below was sequenced from the same sample in a study of blood T cells in healthy people across ages. Using a J-beta primer mix together with a sample-barcoded 5' primer, a second PCR was run for roughly 7 to 12 cycles. One entry per CDR3 protein results from TCRdb running MiXCR on the 5' RACE reads. Altogether hundreds of thousands of distinct CDR3 sequences are present, about 54% being singletons, with the ten largest covering roughly 34%. Sequenced sample: blood. The origin of the receptors is a man in his sixties in good health.

The J gene is TRBJ2-1, the V gene TRBV20-1, with unresolved D. The CDR3 is 11 amino acids. Germline V gene lookup returns CDR1 DFQATT and CDR2 SNEGSKA (reference sequence). The germline V and J ends were trimmed by 3 bases and 3 bases, with 3 bases remaining between them. The CDR3 DNA follows: TGCAGTGCTAGCATCTACAATGAGCAGTTCTTC. It codes for CSASIYNEQFF.

The rearrangement uses TRBV4-1 and TRBJ2-4, with 7 bases fitting TRBD2. The junction had 7 bases not matched to a gene; V was cut back by 0 bases and J by 8 bases. CDR1 is MGHRA, CDR2 YSYEKL, per germline. This CDR3 has 15 residues. The CDR3 nucleotides read TGCGCCAGCAGCCAAGAGGTGGGGGGGATAGACATTCAGTACTTC. This translates into CASSQEVGGIDIQYF.